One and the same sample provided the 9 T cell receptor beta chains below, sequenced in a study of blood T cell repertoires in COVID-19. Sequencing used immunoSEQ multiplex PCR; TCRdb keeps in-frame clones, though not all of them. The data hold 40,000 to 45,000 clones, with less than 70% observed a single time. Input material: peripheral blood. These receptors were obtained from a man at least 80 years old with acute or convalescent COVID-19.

This CDR3 reads CASSQAQVQETQYF. The CDR3 bases are TGTGCCAGCAGCCAAGCTCAGGTACAAGAGACCCAGTACTTC. This rearrangement joins TRBV3-1 (or the pseudogene TRBV3-2) to TRBJ2-5; D unclear. In germline, CDR1 is LGHDT, CDR2 YNNKEL (reference sequence). The V end was cut by 1 base, the J end by 2 bases, with 8 bases between. The CDR3 contains 14 residues.

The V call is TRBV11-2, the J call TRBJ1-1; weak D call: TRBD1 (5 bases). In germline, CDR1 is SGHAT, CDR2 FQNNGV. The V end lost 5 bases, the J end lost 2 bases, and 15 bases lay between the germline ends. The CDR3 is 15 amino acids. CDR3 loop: CASSQFTGANTEAFF. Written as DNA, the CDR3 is TGTGCCAGCAGCCAATTTACAGGTGCCAACACTGAAGCTTTCTTT.

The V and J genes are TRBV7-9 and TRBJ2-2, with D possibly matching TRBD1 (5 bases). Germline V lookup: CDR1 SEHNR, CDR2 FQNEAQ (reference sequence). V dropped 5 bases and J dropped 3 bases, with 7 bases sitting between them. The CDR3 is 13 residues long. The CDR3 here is CASSVRDTGELFF. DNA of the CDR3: TGTGCCAGCAGCGTCAGGGACACCGGGGAGCTGTTTTTT.

CDR3 sequence (DNA): TGTGCCAGCAGCCAAGACACAGGGGAAGTTTTAGTAAGGGGTGTAGATACGCAGTATTTT. Protein product: CASSQDTGEVLVRGVDTQYF. The V and J genes are TRBV6-6 and TRBJ2-3; the match to TRBD1 covers 7 bases. Trimming took 6 bases from V and 5 from J; bases not matched to a gene: 26. Germline-derived CDR1 and CDR2 are MNHNY and SVGAGI (reference sequence). CDR3 length: 20 residues.

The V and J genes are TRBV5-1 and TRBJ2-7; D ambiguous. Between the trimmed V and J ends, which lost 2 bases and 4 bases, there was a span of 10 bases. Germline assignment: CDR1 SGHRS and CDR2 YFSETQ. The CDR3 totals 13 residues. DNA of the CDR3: TGCGCCAGCAGCTTCAGTACTACTTACGAGCAGTACTTC. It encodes CASSFSTTYEQYF.

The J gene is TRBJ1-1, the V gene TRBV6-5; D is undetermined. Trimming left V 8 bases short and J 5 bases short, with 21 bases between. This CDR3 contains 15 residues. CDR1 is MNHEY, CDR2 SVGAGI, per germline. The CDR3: CASLTHEKSETEAFF. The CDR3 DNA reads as TGTGCCAGCCTCACACATGAGAAGTCGGAGACTGAAGCTTTCTTT.

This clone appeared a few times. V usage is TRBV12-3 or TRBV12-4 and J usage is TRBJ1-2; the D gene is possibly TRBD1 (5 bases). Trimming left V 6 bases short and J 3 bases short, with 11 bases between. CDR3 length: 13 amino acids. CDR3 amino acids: CASRTTQDYGYTF. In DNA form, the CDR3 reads TGTGCCAGCAGAACTACACAGGACTATGGCTACACCTTC.

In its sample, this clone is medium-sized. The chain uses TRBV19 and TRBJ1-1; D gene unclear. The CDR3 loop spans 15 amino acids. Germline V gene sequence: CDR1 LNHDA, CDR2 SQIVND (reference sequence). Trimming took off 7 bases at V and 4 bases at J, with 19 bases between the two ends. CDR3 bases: TGTGCCAGTACCCCTGTTGGCCATGCTAGCACTGAAGCTTTCTTT. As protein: CASTPVGHASTEAFF.

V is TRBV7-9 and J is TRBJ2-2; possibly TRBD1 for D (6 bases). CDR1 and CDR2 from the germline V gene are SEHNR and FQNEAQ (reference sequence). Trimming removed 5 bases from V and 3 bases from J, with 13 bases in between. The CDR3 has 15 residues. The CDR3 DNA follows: TGTGCCAGCAGCATCCGGGACACCTACACCGGGGAGCTGTTTTTT. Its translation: CASSIRDTYTGELFF. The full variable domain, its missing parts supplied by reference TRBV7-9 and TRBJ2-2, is DTGVSQNPRHKITKRGQNVTFRCDPISEHNRLYWYRQTLGQGPEFLTYFQNEAQLEKSRLLSDRFSAERPKGSFSTLEIQRTEQGDSAMYLCASSIRDTYTGELFFGEGSRLTVL.